The present T cell receptor (beta chain) was sequenced within a study of blood T cell repertoires in COVID-19 (dated by TCRdb to 2020 to 2021). Turning to the overall study: The collaborator samples originated in the United States, Italy and Spain and spanned the acute and convalescent phases of COVID-19. The prospective study material was composed of cDNA or gDNA derived from T cells, B-cell-depleted T cells, or PBMCs. Deeply sampled blood TCRbeta repertoires from subjects exposed to, actively infected with, or recovered from COVID-19 were included in the dataset. The repertoires were released in a freely available public database intended as a resource for research on the immune response to SARS-CoV-2. Samples came from the ongoing ImmuneRACE study (first 160 participants) plus 1,254 subjects from 6 global collaborators. Nearly every sample came with metadata listing a de-identified subject ID, COVID-19 status, age in years and sex. Where available, HLA class I and class II types were obtained from metadata supplied by the sample provider rather than from assay-based typing.

Whole blood was collected in K2EDTA tubes by collaborating institutions according to the institutions' own protocols. For TCRbeta analysis, collaborator samples were shipped as frozen whole blood, as isolated PBMCs, or as DNA extracted from either sample type. Study-wide conclusions, independent of this receptor: How much clinical and demographic metadata was included differed by source and by participant, and the metadata was provided uncurated.

TCRbeta CDR3 regions were amplified from genomic DNA by means of the immunoSEQ Assay, a bias-controlled multiplex PCR. As for the authors' bioinformatics: The number of nucleated cells in each sample was estimated by amplification of reference gene primers within the assay. Sequence reads were collapsed and filtered to measure the absolute abundance of every unique TCRbeta CDR3 rearrangement. For each sample, productive Simpson clonality was calculated as the square root of Simpson's diversity index over productive rearrangements. The table comes from immuneACCESS by way of TCRdb, which keeps in-frame sequences with V and J called. Part of the clones is missing from these tables; in studies checked, under half for an unresolved V gene and the rest for unknown reasons. The V and J calls and the clone size are those of that table, but D and trimming were determined from the DNA. A total of roughly 280,000 clones appear in this sample, about nine tenths of them only once. The ten largest make up about 8.8% of the sample.

CDR1 is given as SGHDT and CDR2 as YYEEEE, both from the germline V gene. The CDR3 numbers 15 residues from cysteine through phenylalanine. This entry keeps only the CDR3 DNA: 45 bases, framed from base 1. From V the trimming removes 0 bases and from J it removes 1 base, while the gene matches leave 1 base of the junction unaccounted for. Only a few counts were recorded for this clone. Its antigen remains unidentified. No base-level quality is on record; no much larger clone is a single base apart. The sample has other DNA sequences that encode this CDR3 too. The specimen was peripheral blood. The chain couples TRBV5-6 to TRBJ1-1, with 9 central nucleotides matching TRBD1. The source of this sequence is a man aged 35-49 years with active or convalescent COVID-19. The nucleotide sequence is TGTGCCAGCAGCTTGGGGGACAGGGAGAACACTGAAGCTTTCTTT. It is translated as CASSLGDRENTEAFF.